Following are 12 T cell receptor beta chains from one sample sequenced in a study of OX40 agonist ivuxolimab in advanced cancers. Sequencing was performed with immunoSEQ multiplex PCR; in TCRdb, only in-frame clones are kept and a portion is missing. The table has 65,000 to 95,000 clones, 91% seen once. The sample was CD4+ or CD8+ T cells sorted from blood, taken in a trial of the OX40 agonist ivuxolimab. These receptors were collected from an adult with an advanced solid tumor such as melanoma, head and neck, liver or kidney cancer.

The chain is built from TRBV2 and TRBJ2-7; possible D gene TRBD2, 5 bases. V was clipped by 6 bases and J by 4 bases, with 10 bases between them. The CDR3 contains 12 residues. CDR1 is SNHLY, CDR2 FYNNEI, per germline. CDR3 DNA: TGTGCCAGCAGGCCGGAGGCGTACGAGCAGTACTTC. Translating it yields CASRPEAYEQYF.

The rearrangement links TRBV11-2 to TRBJ2-7; 9 bases map to TRBD1. Germline assignment: CDR1 SGHAT and CDR2 FQNNGV. V lost 3 bases, J lost 1 base, and 16 bases stayed unmatched. The CDR3 is 19 residues long. CDR3: CASSFDEDGQGMGSYEQYF. DNA for the CDR3: TGTGCCAGCAGCTTCGATGAAGATGGACAGGGGATGGGTTCCTACGAGCAGTACTTC. Using reference TRBV11-2 and TRBJ2-7 for the parts outside the CDR3, the full variable domain is EAGVAQSPRYKIIEKRQSVAFWCNPISGHATLYWYQQILGQGPKLLIQFQNNGVVDDSQLPKDRFSAERLKGVDSTLKIQPAKLEDSAVYLCASSFDEDGQGMGSYEQYFGPGTRLTVT.

The CDR3 region has the DNA TGTGCCAGCTCACCACCGACTTCCCTAGAGCAGTACTTC. Protein: CASSPPTSLEQYF. The chain joins TRBV18 to TRBJ2-7; D is unclear. Germline values: CDR1 KGHSH, CDR2 LQKENI. This CDR3 spans 13 amino acids. Between the trimmed V and J ends, which lost 0 bases and 7 bases, there was a span of 10 bases.

The chain links TRBV2 to TRBJ2-1, with no clear D. Germline V gives CDR1 SNHLY, CDR2 FYNNEI. Trimming took off 6 bases at V and 4 bases at J, with 10 bases between the two ends. This CDR3 region has 13 residues. CDR3 loop: CASSAMGYNEQFF. Written as DNA, the CDR3 is TGTGCCAGCAGCGCAATGGGGTACAATGAGCAGTTCTTC.

The chain combines TRBV5-1 with TRBJ1-1; perhaps TRBD1 as D (5 bases). Trimming left V 0 bases short and J 5 bases short, with 14 bases between. The CDR3 is 15 amino acids. Per germline, CDR1 SGHRS and CDR2 YFSETQ. CDR3 loop: CASSLVKGQRTEAFF. In nucleotides, the CDR3 is TGCGCCAGCAGCTTGGTCAAGGGGCAAAGGACTGAAGCTTTCTTT. Full variable domain (outside the CDR3, taken from reference TRBV5-1 and TRBJ1-1): KAGVTQTPRYLIKTRGQQVTLSCSPISGHRSVSWYQQTPGQGLQFLFEYFSETQRNKGNFPGRFSGRQFSNSRSEMNVSTLELGDSALYLCASSLVKGQRTEAFFGQGTRLTVV.

The chain combines TRBV11-3 with TRBJ2-2; weak D call: TRBD1 (5 bases). CDR3 length: 16 residues. V lost 1 base, J lost 2 bases, and 11 bases lay in between. CDR1 SGHNT and CDR2 YENEEA come from the germline V gene. CDR3 coding DNA: TGTGCCAGCAGCTTAGTCCCGACAGAAAACACCGGGGAGCTGTTTTTT. It translates to CASSLVPTENTGELFF.

The chain is built from TRBV5-1 and TRBJ2-4; the match to TRBD2 covers 7 bases. There are 13 residues in the CDR3. CDR1 SGHRS and CDR2 YFSETQ come from the germline V gene. V was pared by 5 bases and J by 7 bases, with 6 bases of the junction left unmatched. The CDR3 nucleotides are TGCGCCAGCAGACGCCTCGGGGGGAACATTCAGTACTTC. It translates to CASRRLGGNIQYF.

To note about this clone: The sample contains more than one DNA sequence encoding this CDR3. The V and J genes are TRBV5-1 and TRBJ2-7, with 10 bases that match TRBD1. The V segment lost 2 bases and the J segment 2 bases; nucleotides outside the gene matches: 10. The CDR3 totals 17 residues. Germline values: CDR1 SGHRS, CDR2 YFSETQ. CDR3 sequence: CASSLDDRGRTAYEQYF. The CDR3 DNA sequence: TGCGCCAGCAGCTTAGACGACAGGGGGCGTACTGCCTACGAGCAGTACTTC.

This rearrangement joins TRBV7-9 to TRBJ2-5; possibly TRBD2 for D (5 bases). CDR1 SEHNR and CDR2 FQNEAQ come from the germline V gene (reference sequence). The CDR3 contains 15 residues. V shed 4 bases and J shed 4 bases, with 16 bases lying between them. The CDR3 reads CASSSGVGAGETQYF. The CDR3 nucleotides read TGTGCCAGCAGCTCCGGGGTGGGCGCGGGAGAGACCCAGTACTTC.

This clone was picked up one time. This chain links TRBV5-4 with TRBJ1-2; D is perhaps TRBD1 (5 bases). The CDR3 is 13 amino acids. Germline assignment: CDR1 SGHNT and CDR2 YYREEE (reference sequence). V was shortened by 4 bases and J by 2 bases, with 9 bases between the two germline ends. CDR3 sequence reads: CASSLTENYGYTF. Here the CDR3 DNA reads TGTGCCAGCAGCCTGACAGAAAACTATGGCTACACCTTC.

This chain uses TRBV28 with TRBJ1-1; maybe TRBD1 (6 bases). Germline CDR1 MDHEN, CDR2 SYDVKM. V was shortened by 3 bases and J by 1 base, with 12 bases between the two germline ends. The CDR3 contains 15 residues. CDR3 protein: CASSFAGARNTEAFF. DNA of the CDR3: TGTGCCAGCAGTTTTGCAGGGGCCCGGAACACTGAAGCTTTCTTT.

This clone was counted a single time. The chain combines TRBV18 with TRBJ1-3; D not certain. The V end lost 3 bases, the J end lost 0 bases, and 15 bases lay between the germline ends. Germline values: CDR1 KGHSH, CDR2 LQKENI. CDR3 length equals 17 residues. The CDR3 DNA sequence: TGTGCCAGCTCACCGACTATACACCCTGACTCTGGAAACACCATATATTTT. This translates into CASSPTIHPDSGNTIYF.